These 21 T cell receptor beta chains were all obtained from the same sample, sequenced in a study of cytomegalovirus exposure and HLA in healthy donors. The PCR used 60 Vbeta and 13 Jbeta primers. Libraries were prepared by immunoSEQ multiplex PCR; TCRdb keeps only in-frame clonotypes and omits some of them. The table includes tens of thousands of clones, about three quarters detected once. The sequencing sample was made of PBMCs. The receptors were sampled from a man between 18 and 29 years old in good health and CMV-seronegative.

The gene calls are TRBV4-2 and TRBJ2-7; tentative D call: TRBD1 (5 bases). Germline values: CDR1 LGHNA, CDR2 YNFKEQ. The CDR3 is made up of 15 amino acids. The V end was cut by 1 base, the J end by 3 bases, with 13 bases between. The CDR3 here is CASSQGGPGYYEQYV. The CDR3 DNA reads TGTGCCAGCAGCCAAGGGGGCCCAGGTTACTACGAGCAGTACGTC.

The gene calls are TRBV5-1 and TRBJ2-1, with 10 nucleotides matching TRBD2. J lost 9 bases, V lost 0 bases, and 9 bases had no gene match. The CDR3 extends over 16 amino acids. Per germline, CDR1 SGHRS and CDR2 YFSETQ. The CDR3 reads CASSLESSGGAFEQFF. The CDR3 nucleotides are TGCGCCAGCAGCTTGGAGTCCAGCGGGGGGGCATTTGAGCAGTTCTTC.

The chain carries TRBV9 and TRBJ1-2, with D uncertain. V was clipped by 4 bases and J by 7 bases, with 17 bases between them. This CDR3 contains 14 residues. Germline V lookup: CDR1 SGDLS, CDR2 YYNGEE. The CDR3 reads CASSPNGEFAGYTF. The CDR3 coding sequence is TGTGCCAGCAGCCCTAACGGGGAATTCGCTGGCTACACCTTC.

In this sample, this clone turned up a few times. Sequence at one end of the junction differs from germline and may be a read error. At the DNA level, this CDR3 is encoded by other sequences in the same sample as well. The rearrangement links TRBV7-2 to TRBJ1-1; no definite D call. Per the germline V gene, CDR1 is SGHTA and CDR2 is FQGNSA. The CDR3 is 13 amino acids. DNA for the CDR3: TGTGCCAGCAGCTTGGAGATGAACACTGAAGCCTTCTTT. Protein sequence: CASSLEMNTEAFF.

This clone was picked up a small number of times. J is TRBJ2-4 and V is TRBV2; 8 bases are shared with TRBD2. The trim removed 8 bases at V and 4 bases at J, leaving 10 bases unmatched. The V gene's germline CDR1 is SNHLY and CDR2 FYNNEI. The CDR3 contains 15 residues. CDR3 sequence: CASLQAGEYKNIQYF. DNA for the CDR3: TGTGCCAGCCTTCAAGCGGGGGAATATAAAAACATTCAGTACTTC.

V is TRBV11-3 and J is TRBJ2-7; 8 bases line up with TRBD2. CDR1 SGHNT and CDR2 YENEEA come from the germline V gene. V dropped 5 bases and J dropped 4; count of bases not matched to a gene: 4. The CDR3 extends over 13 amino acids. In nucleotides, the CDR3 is TGTGCCAGCAGCCAACGCGGGGGGTACGAGCAGTACTTC. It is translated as CASSQRGGYEQYF.

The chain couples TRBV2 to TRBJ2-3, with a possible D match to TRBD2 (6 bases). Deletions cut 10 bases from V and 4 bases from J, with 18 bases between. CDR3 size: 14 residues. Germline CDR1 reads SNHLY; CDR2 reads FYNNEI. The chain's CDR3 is CATRETPGADTQYF. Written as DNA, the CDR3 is TGTGCCACCCGGGAGACCCCCGGGGCAGATACGCAGTATTTT. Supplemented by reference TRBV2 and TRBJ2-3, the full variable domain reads EPEVTQTPSHQVTQMGQEVILRCVPISNHLYFYWYRQILGQKVEFLVSFYNNEISEKSEIFDDQFSVERPDGSNFTLKIRSTKLEDSAMYFCATRETPGADTQYFGPGTRLTVL.

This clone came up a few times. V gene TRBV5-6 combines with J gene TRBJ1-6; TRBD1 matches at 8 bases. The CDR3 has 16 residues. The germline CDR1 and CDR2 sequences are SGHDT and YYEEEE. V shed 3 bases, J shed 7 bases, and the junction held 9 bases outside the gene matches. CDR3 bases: TGTGCCAGCAGCTACCTACAGGGGGTACGGAATTCACCCCTCCACTTT. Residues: CASSYLQGVRNSPLHF. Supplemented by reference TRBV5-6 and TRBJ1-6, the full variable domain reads DAGVTQSPTHLIKTRGQQVTLRCSPKSGHDTVSWYQQALGQGPQFIFQYYEEEERQRGNFPDRFSGHQFPNYSSELNVNALLLGDSALYLCASSYLQGVRNSPLHFGNGTRLTVT.

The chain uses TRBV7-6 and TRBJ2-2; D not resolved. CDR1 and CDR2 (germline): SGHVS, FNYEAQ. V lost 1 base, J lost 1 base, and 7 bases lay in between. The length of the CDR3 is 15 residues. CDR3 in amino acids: CASSLVSRNTGELFF. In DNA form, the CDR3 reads TGTGCCAGCAGCTTAGTGTCCCGGAACACCGGGGAGCTGTTTTTT. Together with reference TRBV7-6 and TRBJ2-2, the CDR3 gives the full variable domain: GAGVSQSPRYKVTKRGQDVALRCDPISGHVSLYWYRQALGQGPEFLTYFNYEAQQDKSGLPNDRFSAERPEGSISTLTIQRTEQRDSAMYRCASSLVSRNTGELFFGEGSRLTVL.

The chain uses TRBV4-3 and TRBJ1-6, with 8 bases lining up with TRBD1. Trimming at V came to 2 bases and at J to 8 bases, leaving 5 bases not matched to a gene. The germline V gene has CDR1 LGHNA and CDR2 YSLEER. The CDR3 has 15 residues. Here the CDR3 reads CASSQPGTGDSPLHF. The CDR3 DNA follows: TGCGCCAGCAGCCAACCTGGGACAGGCGATTCACCCCTCCACTTT.

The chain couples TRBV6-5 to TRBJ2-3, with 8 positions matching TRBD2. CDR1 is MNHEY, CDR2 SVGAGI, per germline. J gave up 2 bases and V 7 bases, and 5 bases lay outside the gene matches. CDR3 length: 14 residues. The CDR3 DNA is TGTGCCAGCACCACCGGACTAGCCACAGATACGCAGTATTTT. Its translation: CASTTGLATDTQYF.

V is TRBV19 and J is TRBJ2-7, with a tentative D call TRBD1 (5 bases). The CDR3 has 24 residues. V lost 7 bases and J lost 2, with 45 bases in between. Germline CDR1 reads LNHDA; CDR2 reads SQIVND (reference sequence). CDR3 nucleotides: TGTGCCAGTAAAACACCAAAAAGTAGGCCTAAAAGGCAGGGTATAGCACCAGGAACCTACGAGCAGTACGTC. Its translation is CASKTPKSRPKRQGIAPGTYEQYV.

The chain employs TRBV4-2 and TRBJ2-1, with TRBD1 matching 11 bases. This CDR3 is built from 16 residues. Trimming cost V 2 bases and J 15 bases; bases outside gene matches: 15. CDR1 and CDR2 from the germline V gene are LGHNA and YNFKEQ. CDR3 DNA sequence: TGTGCCAGCAGCCAAAGAGAGGGACAGGGGGGGGAGTTGTCGTTCTTC. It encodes CASSQREGQGGELSFF.

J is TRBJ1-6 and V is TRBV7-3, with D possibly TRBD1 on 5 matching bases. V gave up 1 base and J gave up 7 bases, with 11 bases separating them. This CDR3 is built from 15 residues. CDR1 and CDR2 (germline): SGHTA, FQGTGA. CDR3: CASSLNSAGNSPLHF. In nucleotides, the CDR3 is TGTGCCAGCAGCTTAAATTCGGCAGGGAATTCACCCCTCCACTTT.

This CDR3 is CASSFLQTANSPLHF. The CDR3 DNA follows: TGTGCCAGCAGTTTCCTGCAGACAGCTAATTCACCCCTCCACTTT. V and J are TRBV27 and TRBJ1-6; TRBD1 might be the D (5 bases). The V and J ends lost 3 bases and 6 bases respectively, with 12 bases between them. The germline gives CDR1 MNHEY, CDR2 SMNVEV (reference sequence). The CDR3 is made up of 15 amino acids.

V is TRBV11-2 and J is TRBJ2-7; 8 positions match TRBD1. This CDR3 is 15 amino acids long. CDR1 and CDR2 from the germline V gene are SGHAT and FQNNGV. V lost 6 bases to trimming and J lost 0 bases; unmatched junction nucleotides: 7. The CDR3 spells CASREGQVRSYEQYF. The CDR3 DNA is TGTGCCAGCAGGGAGGGACAGGTTCGCTCCTACGAGCAGTACTTC.

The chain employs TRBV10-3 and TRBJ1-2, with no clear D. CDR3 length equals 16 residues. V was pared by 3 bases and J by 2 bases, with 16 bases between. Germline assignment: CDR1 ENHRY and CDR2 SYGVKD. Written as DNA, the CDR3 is TGTGCCATCAGTGACAACCCGCGAGGGAGGAACTATGGCTACACCTTC. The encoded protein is CAISDNPRGRNYGYTF.

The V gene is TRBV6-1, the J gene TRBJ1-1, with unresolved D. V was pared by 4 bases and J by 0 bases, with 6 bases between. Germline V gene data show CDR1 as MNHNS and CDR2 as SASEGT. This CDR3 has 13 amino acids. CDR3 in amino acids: CASSVGMNTEAFF. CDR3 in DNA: TGTGCCAGCAGTGTCGGTATGAACACTGAAGCTTTCTTT.

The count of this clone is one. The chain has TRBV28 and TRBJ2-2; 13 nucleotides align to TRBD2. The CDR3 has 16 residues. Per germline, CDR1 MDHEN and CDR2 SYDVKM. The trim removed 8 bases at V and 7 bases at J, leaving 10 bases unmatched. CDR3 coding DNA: TGTGCCAGCGTGAGAACTAGCGGGGGGGGATACGGGGAGCTGTTTTTT. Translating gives CASVRTSGGGYGELFF.

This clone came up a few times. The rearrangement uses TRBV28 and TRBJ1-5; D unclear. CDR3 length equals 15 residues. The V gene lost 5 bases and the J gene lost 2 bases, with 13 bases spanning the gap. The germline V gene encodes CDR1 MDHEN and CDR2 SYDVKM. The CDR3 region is CASSPSLGGNQPQHF. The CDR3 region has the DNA TGTGCCAGCAGTCCGAGCTTAGGAGGCAATCAGCCCCAGCATTTT.

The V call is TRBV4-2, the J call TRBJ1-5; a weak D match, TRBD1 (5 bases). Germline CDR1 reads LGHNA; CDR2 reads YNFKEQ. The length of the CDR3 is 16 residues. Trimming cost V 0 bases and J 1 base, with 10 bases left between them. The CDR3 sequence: CASSQEWGDSNQPQHF. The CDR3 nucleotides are TGTGCCAGCAGCCAAGAATGGGGGGACAGCAATCAGCCCCAGCATTTT.